This TCR beta chain was recovered during a study of spatial heterogeneity in lung cancer. By share, this clonotype counts as medium-sized. TCRdb re-called the 5' RACE reads through MiXCR, storing one row per CDR3 protein. Of 10,000 to 13,000 distinct CDR3 sequences listed, around 9.4% are singletons. Described time point: sample taken at primary tumor resection. Whole RNA, which was extracted from tumor, nontumor lung tissue or frozen PBMC, was sequenced without any cell sorting. This clonotype originated in a male donor with early-stage non-small cell lung cancer. Specimen: PBMCs, collected at surgery.

CDR3 coding DNA: TGCGCCAGCAGCGCTAGCGGGGGAGAGACCCAGTACTTC. As protein: CASSASGGETQYF. The chain employs TRBV5-1 and TRBJ2-5; 10 bases align to TRBD2. The CDR3 is made up of 13 amino acids. CDR1 SGHRS and CDR2 YFSETQ come from the germline V gene. Unmatched junction bases numbered 1, after V lost 4 bases and J lost 4 bases.